This T cell receptor beta chain was found in a study of T cells in Graves' hyperthyroidism and ophthalmopathy (dated by TCRdb to about 2019). Background for the entire study: Peripheral blood was sampled at the time of initial diagnosis, prior to any treatment. To identify distinguishing TCR V-J signatures, a discovery cohort of about 100 patients was used, comprising 40 to 45 with Graves' ophthalmopathy and some 60 with stable Graves' hyperthyroidism. An independent validation cohort of some 18 hyperthyroidism patients and 17 patients who later progressed to ophthalmopathy tested prospective prediction of ophthalmopathy. For training and testing, the 110 or so patients in the discovery cohort were randomly divided in a 7:3 ratio. The study also compared thyroid tissue and blood T-cell repertoires from several Graves' hyperthyroidism patients. Following sampling, methimazole starting at 30 mg daily was given to hyperthyroidism patients, and high-dose intravenous methylprednisolone was given to ophthalmopathy patients. TCR Vbeta CDR3 sequencing of 120 to 150 peripheral blood samples (approximately 44 ophthalmopathy, 75 to 80 hyperthyroidism and approximately 17 progressor patients) is reported in the paper. Points the paper makes about the study in general: Most expanded thyroid clonotypes (frequency above 0.001) were also detected in blood, a finding suggesting that blood repertoires may reflect thyroid immune responses. No statistical method was used to fix the sample size in advance, and group allocation was not hidden from the investigators. A 13 V-J signature model separated ophthalmopathy from stable hyperthyroidism, with 87.88% sensitivity and just under 84% specificity in cross-validation and 80%/75% in testing. In validation, the model predicted progression to ophthalmopathy a median of about 6 months before onset, with 65% to 71% sensitivity and roughly 79% specificity.

The TCR beta CDR3 regions were amplified from RNA transcripts. The TCR CDR3 was subjected to a first round of RT-PCR using the HTBI primer set and the Qiagen OneStep RT-PCR kit. Libraries were constructed in a second round of multiplex PCR, after which size selection and purification were carried out. Libraries were sequenced paired-end with 100 bp reads on an Illumina HiSeq2000. In the paper's pipeline: SOAPnuke was used to process the raw data, removing reads that contained adapters or uncalled bases, had a mean Phred below 15, or lacked an exact match to the constant primer or identifier. High-quality paired reads were merged using COPE v1.2.5, and each unique nucleotide sequence was defined as a clonotype. MiTCR v1.1 was used to align the clonotypes against IMGT TRBV, TRBD and TRBJ reference segments. Only V-J combinations with frequency above 0.0001, covering approximately 99% of repertoires, were analysed. A TCS score was defined as the ratio between F50 (clonal expansion) and ExV (chaos), using BLOSUM62-based TCRdist between CDR3 peptides within each V-J. Welch's t-statistics and random forest reduced some 510 V-J features to fewer than 15, which were used in a naive Bayes classifier (R e1071). Using fastp trimming at Q25 and MiXCR clonotype assembly, TCRdb reanalyzed the public sequencing data and kept in-frame beta chains. Every distinct CDR3 protein forms one entry, paired with its most common genes and DNA. For this entry, the V and J calls and clone size follow TCRdb and not the study's own pipeline. The sample data list hundreds of thousands of distinct CDR3 sequences, and about 20% of these were observed just once. The biggest ten clones account for about half of the sample.

Trimming costs V 3 bases and J 4 bases, and their ends lie 10 bases apart. The CDR3, cysteine through phenylalanine, is 13 amino acids long. The only DNA kept is the CDR3, 39 bases in frame from the first base. As encoded in the germline V gene (reference sequence), CDR1 is DFQATT while CDR2 is SNEGSKA. Ophthalmopathy patients had moderately to severely active disease, with a Clinical Activity Score of 3 or more, a NOSPECS grade of 4 or more, and a disease duration of less than 3 months. Patients with uncontrolled infections, other autoimmune diseases, pregnancy or lactation were excluded. Diagnoses were established on the basis of clinical symptoms, serum thyroxine and TRAb, thyroid ultrasound, and orbital computed tomography. PBMCs were isolated from 7.5 to 10 ml of fresh peripheral blood by Ficoll-Paque density gradient centrifugation. Total RNA was extracted using Trizol reagent, and RNA quality was assessed on an Agilent 2100 Bioanalyzer.

This clonotype was picked up a small number of times. Its antigen target is currently unknown. No much larger clonotype is one base removed from it; base qualities were not supplied. This clonotype originated in a man aged 35 to 55 with Graves' ophthalmopathy. The sequence links TRBV20-1 to TRBJ1-3, and perhaps TRBD1 as D gene, on 5 matching bases. The sequencing sample was made of blood. Read as DNA, the sequence is TGCAGTGCTAGTCGGCCAGGGGGAAACACCATATATTTT. The encoded protein is CSASRPGGNTIYF.